This T cell receptor (beta chain) came from a study of tumor-infiltrating lymphocytes in primary liver carcinoma. Study overall: Those enrolled were patients of both sexes, who were aged 30 to 69 years. All lesions had stage T1-T3 N0M0 and roughly 4.2 to 10 cm widths.

The investigators made TCR beta cDNA from about 0.45 ug total RNA, using a constant-region primer. Slightly modified ARM-PCR with three nested multiplex PCR rounds yielded TCR beta libraries. The first two PCR rounds used TRBV1-TRBV30 primers with a Cbeta primer, about 9 cycles each. One entry per CDR3 protein results from TCRdb running MiXCR on the multiplex PCR reads. This sample has 100,000 or so distinct CDR3 sequences, with about four fifths found just once. DNA and RNA were both co-extracted from approximately 22-30 mg of bulk tissue that had not been sorted. Germline V lookup: CDR1 SQVTM, CDR2 ANQGSEA. CDR3 length: 14 residues. Concerning this clonotype: Its ends do not fully match the called genes, so a read error is possible.

The chain combines TRBV29-1 with TRBJ1-4; tentatively, D is TRBD1 (5 bases). The sample comprised liver tumor tissue from sampling region 3. Regarding subset: tumor region T3, left-lateral pole. The receptor comes from a middle-aged man with primary liver carcinoma and hepatitis B virus infection. The CDR3 loop reads CSTSGQGRYEKPFF. As DNA, the CDR3 is TGCAGTACTTCTGGTCAGGGACGTTATGAAAAACCGTTTTTT.